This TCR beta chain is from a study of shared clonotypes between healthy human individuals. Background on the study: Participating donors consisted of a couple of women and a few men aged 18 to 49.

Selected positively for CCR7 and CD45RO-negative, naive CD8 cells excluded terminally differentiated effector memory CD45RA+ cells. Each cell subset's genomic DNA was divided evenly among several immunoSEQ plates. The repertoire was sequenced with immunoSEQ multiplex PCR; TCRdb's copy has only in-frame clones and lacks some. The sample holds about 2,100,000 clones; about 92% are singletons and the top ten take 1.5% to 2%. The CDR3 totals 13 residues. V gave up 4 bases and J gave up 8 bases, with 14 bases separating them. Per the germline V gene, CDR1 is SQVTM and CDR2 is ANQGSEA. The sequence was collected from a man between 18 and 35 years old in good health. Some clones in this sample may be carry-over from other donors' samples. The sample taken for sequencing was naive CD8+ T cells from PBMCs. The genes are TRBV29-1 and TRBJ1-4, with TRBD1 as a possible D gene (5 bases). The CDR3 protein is CSVVGQGEEKLFF. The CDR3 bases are TGCAGCGTTGTTGGGCAGGGAGAGGAAAAACTGTTTTTT.